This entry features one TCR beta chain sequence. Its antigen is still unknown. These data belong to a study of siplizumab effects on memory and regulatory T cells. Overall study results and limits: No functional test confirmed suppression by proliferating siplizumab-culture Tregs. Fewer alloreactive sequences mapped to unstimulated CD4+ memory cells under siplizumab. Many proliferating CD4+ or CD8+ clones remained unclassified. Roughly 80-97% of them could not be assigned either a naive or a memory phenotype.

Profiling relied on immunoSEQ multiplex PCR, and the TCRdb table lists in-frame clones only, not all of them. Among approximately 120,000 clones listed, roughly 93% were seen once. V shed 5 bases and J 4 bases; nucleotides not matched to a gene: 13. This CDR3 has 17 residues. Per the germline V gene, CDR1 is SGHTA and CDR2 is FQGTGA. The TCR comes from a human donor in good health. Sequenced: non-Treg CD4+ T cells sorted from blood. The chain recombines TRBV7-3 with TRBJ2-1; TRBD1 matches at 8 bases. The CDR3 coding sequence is TGTGCCAGCAGCCCCCTAGGGGACAGGCGACCTTACAATGAGCAGTTCTTC. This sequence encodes CASSPLGDRRPYNEQFF.